This T cell receptor (beta chain) originates from a study of blood T cell repertoires in COVID-19. Study details: Sites in the United States, Italy and Spain provided acute and convalescent COVID-19 samples. The analysed material was cDNA or gDNA that came from T cells, B-cell-depleted T cells, or PBMCs.

The CDR3 has 14 residues. The V end was cut by 3 bases, the J end by 2 bases, with 10 bases between. CDR1 is SGHNT, CDR2 YYREEE, per germline (reference sequence). Original methodology: Cell counts per sample came from amplifying reference gene primers. Produced via immunoSEQ multiplex PCR; TCRdb's table is partial and in-frame only. Clone size and the V and J calls come from that table; the DNA yielded D and trimming. The top ten hold 2.6% of the sample, which has about 230,000 clones, roughly 80% seen once. Sequenced sample: peripheral blood. V usage is TRBV5-4 and J usage is TRBJ2-3; TRBD2 might be the D (5 bases). The receptor comes from a woman aged 70-85 years with active or convalescent COVID-19. The CDR3 is CASSYPSFTDTQYF. CDR3 nucleotide sequence: TGTGCCAGCAGCTATCCTAGCTTCACAGATACGCAGTATTTT.